The rows below give T cell receptor beta chains drawn from one sample of a study of T cell repertoires in cytomegalovirus infection. The antigens these receptors bind are not known. TCRdb ran MiXCR on the reads and lists one entry per CDR3 protein. This sample has 550,000 to 700,000 distinct CDR3 sequences, with under 45% found just once. Material: cultured PBMCs, obtained from culture after CMV antigen stimulation. Receptor source: a human donor in good health (CMV status not recorded). Some clones in this sample may be carry-over from other donors' samples. Both conserved end residues are trimmed from each CDR3.

v_call	j_call	cdr3_aa
TRBV19	TRBJ1-5	ASSIDKVLPQH
TRBV7-3	TRBJ1-5	ASSSHRDGYNQPQH
TRBV7-6	TRBJ2-7	ASSTRTGSGEQY
TRBV4-2	TRBJ2-7	ASSQDNRDRGYEQY
TRBV2	TRBJ2-6	ASSNRVAGANVLT
TRBV7-2	TRBJ1-1	ASSLLGGGNTEAF
TRBV20-1	TRBJ1-5	SAIPSSNQPQH
TRBV7-6	TRBJ2-5	ASSFYEEAETQY
TRBV7-2	TRBJ1-4	ASSGTGSMLKLF
TRBV7-2	TRBJ2-2	ASSLAGGPGELF
TRBV20-1	TRBJ1-5	SAGGGGEYSNQPQH
TRBV11-2	TRBJ1-3	ASSFGNPGNTIY
TRBV7-2	TRBJ2-1	ASSPLGLSYNEQF
TRBV2	TRBJ1-1	ASRTGTNLMLL
TRBV28	TRBJ1-5	ASTNRGIGNQPQH
TRBV6-2/TRBV6-3	TRBJ2-1	ASSYLRLAGGNEQF
TRBV6-2/TRBV6-3	TRBJ1-5	ASNDNQPQH
TRBV27	TRBJ2-7	ASTPGGGTGPEQY
TRBV27	TRBJ2-5	ASSISLGQAETQY
TRBV12-3/TRBV12-4	TRBJ2-5	ATRGTGEETQY
TRBV5-1	TRBJ1-1	ASRSSATFKAF
TRBV18	TRBJ2-7	ASSRGVDTHEQY
TRBV5-4	TRBJ2-3	ASSFGGSAASTDTQY
TRBV19	TRBJ1-1	ASRRDRPDVKAEAF
TRBV7-9	TRBJ2-5	ASSSDRHQETQY
TRBV7-9	TRBJ2-5	ASRGPGETQY
TRBV18	TRBJ2-1	ASSPGLGLNEQF
TRBV12-5	TRBJ2-3	ASGRDSSFTDTQY